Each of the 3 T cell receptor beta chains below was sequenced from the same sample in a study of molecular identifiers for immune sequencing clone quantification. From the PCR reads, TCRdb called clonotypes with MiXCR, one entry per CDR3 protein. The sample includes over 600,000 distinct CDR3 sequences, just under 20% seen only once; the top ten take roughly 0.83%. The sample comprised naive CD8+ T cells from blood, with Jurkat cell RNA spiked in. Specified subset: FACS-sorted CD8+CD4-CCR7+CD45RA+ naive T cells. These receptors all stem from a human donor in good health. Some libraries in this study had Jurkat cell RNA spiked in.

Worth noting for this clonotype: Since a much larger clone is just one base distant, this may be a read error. The CDR3 loop is CASSPPGLARETQCF. The CDR3 nucleotides read TGTGCCAGCAGCCCTCCAGGACTCGCTCGCGAGACCCAGTGCTTC. This chain connects TRBV13 to TRBJ2-5, with a tentative D call TRBD2 (5 bases). CDR3 length: 15 amino acids. Germline assignment: CDR1 PRHDT and CDR2 FYEKMQ (reference sequence).

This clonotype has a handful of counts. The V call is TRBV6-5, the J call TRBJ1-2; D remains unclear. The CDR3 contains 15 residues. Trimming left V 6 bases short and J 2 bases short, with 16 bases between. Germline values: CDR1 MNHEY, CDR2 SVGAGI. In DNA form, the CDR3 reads TGTGCCAGCAGGGAAATTCCGGGAGAGAACTATGGCTACACCTTC. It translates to CASREIPGENYGYTF.

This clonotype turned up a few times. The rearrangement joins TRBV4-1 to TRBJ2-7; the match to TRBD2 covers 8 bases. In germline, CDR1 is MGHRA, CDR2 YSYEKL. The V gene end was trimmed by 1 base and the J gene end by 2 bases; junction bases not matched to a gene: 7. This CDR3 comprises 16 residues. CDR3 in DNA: TGCGCCAGCAGCCAAGGCAGCGGGGGCCCTACCTACGAGCAGTACTTC. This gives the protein CASSQGSGGPTYEQYF.